This TCR beta chain was profiled in a study of blood T cell repertoires in COVID-19. The participants were between about 18 and 90 years old and came from about two dozen US areas. Some clones are missing from TCRdb's copy, which holds only in-frame ones; the method was immunoSEQ multiplex PCR. This sample has about 300,000 clones, with 85% found just once. This clone was seen once. Sequencing input: PBMCs or T cells enriched from blood (not recorded which). This receptor was obtained from a woman between 25 and 40 years old who had been exposed to COVID-19.

CDR3 coding DNA: TGTGCCAGCAGCGAAGTGGACAGGGGATCGGGAAACACCATATATTTT. Its protein product is CASSEVDRGSGNTIYF. The rearrangement joins TRBV5-5 to TRBJ1-3; the match to TRBD1 covers 9 bases. V was pared by 4 bases and J by 4 bases, with 9 bases of the junction left unmatched. Germline loops: CDR1 SGHKS, CDR2 YYEKEE (reference sequence). The CDR3 totals 16 residues.